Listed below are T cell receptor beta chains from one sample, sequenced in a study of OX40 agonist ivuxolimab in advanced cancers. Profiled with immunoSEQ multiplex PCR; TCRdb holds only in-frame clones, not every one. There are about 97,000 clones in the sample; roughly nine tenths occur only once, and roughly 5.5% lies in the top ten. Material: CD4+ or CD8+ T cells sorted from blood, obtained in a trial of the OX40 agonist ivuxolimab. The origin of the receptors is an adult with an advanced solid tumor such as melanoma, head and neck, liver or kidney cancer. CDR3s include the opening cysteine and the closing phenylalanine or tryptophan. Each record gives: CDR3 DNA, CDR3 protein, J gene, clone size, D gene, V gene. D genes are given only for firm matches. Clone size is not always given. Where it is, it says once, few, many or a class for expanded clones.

CDR3nt: TGTGCCTGGAGTTCGACAGATGGAAACACCATATATTTT
CDR3aa: CAWSSTDGNTIYF
j_gene: TRBJ1-3
abundance: NA
d_gene: NA
v_gene: TRBV30

CDR3nt: TGCGCCAGCAGCCAGATCATCCCGGGACACACCTATGGCTACACCTTC
CDR3aa: CASSQIIPGHTYGYTF
j_gene: TRBJ1-2
abundance: few
d_gene: NA
v_gene: TRBV4-1

CDR3nt: TGCAGCGTTGAAGTCCAGCGACGAAGAAATGAGCAGTTCTTC
CDR3aa: CSVEVQRRRNEQFF
j_gene: TRBJ2-1
abundance: NA
d_gene: NA
v_gene: TRBV29-1

CDR3nt: TGTGCCAGCTCCCTGACAGGGAATAATGAAAAACTGTTTTTT
CDR3aa: CASSLTGNNEKLFF
j_gene: TRBJ1-4
abundance: NA
d_gene: TRBD1
v_gene: TRBV18

CDR3nt: TGTGCCTGGAGTGTAAGAAGGGACAGGGTGCAGCCCCAGCATTTT
CDR3aa: CAWSVRRDRVQPQHF
j_gene: TRBJ1-5
abundance: NA
d_gene: TRBD1
v_gene: TRBV30

CDR3nt: TGCGCCAGCAGCCAAGATCCATATTCTGGGGGGCAGGAGCAGTACTTC
CDR3aa: CASSQDPYSGGQEQYF
j_gene: TRBJ2-7
abundance: few
d_gene: NA
v_gene: TRBV4-1

CDR3nt: TGTGCCAGCTCACCTTGGACAGGGATCAGTTACAGCGAGCAGTACTTC
CDR3aa: CASSPWTGISYSEQYF
j_gene: TRBJ2-7
abundance: NA
d_gene: TRBD1
v_gene: TRBV18

CDR3nt: TGTGCCAGCAGCTTGTCCCCAACCGGGACAGGGGTTTGGGAGCAGTACTTC
CDR3aa: CASSLSPTGTGVWEQYF
j_gene: TRBJ2-7
abundance: NA
d_gene: TRBD1
v_gene: TRBV5-4

CDR3nt: TGTGCCAGCAGCTTAGGGTATGGGGGAACCTATGGCTACACCTTC
CDR3aa: CASSLGYGGTYGYTF
j_gene: TRBJ1-2
abundance: NA
d_gene: NA
v_gene: TRBV7-9

CDR3nt: TGTGCCAGCAGCTTTGGGCAGGGGCAGGATGGCTACACCTTC
CDR3aa: CASSFGQGQDGYTF
j_gene: TRBJ1-2
abundance: few
d_gene: NA
v_gene: TRBV7-3

CDR3nt: TGTGCCAGCAGCCAAAGGGTTAACACCGGGGAGCTGTTTTTT
CDR3aa: CASSQRVNTGELFF
j_gene: TRBJ2-2
abundance: few
d_gene: NA
v_gene: TRBV14

CDR3nt: TGTGCCAGCAGCTTCCGCCTCTACGAGCAGTACTTC
CDR3aa: CASSFRLYEQYF
j_gene: TRBJ2-7
abundance: NA
d_gene: NA
v_gene: TRBV7-9

CDR3nt: TGTGCCAGCAGCTTGTTAACCGGGAATGAGCAGTTCTTC
CDR3aa: CASSLLTGNEQFF
j_gene: TRBJ2-1
abundance: NA
d_gene: NA
v_gene: TRBV5-6

CDR3nt: TGTGCCAGCAGCTCAATCCGGGACAGGGCCAATGAGCAGTTCTTC
CDR3aa: CASSSIRDRANEQFF
j_gene: TRBJ2-1
abundance: NA
d_gene: TRBD1
v_gene: TRBV7-9

CDR3nt: TGTGCCAGCAGTATCGGACAGGGGCCCACAGATACGCAGTATTTT
CDR3aa: CASSIGQGPTDTQYF
j_gene: TRBJ2-3
abundance: NA
d_gene: TRBD1
v_gene: TRBV6-6

CDR3nt: TGTGCCAGCAGCTTACTGGGTTTACAGGTCAGGGGTAATGAAAAACTGTTTTTT
CDR3aa: CASSLLGLQVRGNEKLFF
j_gene: TRBJ1-4
abundance: NA
d_gene: NA
v_gene: TRBV7-2

CDR3nt: TGTGCCAGCAGCTTGGGGACAGGAACCCCTTATCGCTACACCTTC
CDR3aa: CASSLGTGTPYRYTF
j_gene: TRBJ1-2
abundance: few
d_gene: TRBD1
v_gene: TRBV7-2

CDR3nt: TGTGCCAGCACGGACCAGAGCTCCTACAATGAGCAGTTCTTC
CDR3aa: CASTDQSSYNEQFF
j_gene: TRBJ2-1
abundance: NA
d_gene: NA
v_gene: TRBV2

CDR3nt: TGCAGCGTTGCAGGACTAGCGGGGGGAAGGACAGATACGCAGTATTTT
CDR3aa: CSVAGLAGGRTDTQYF
j_gene: TRBJ2-3
abundance: NA
d_gene: TRBD2
v_gene: TRBV29-1

CDR3nt: TGCACCAGCGTCCGGCAGACAGGGACTAAATACGAGCAGTACTTC
CDR3aa: CTSVRQTGTKYEQYF
j_gene: TRBJ2-7
abundance: NA
d_gene: NA
v_gene: TRBV1

CDR3nt: TGTGCCAGCAGCCGATCAGGACAGGGATGGGGGACTGAAGCTTTCTTT
CDR3aa: CASSRSGQGWGTEAFF
j_gene: TRBJ1-1
abundance: NA
d_gene: TRBD1
v_gene: TRBV27

CDR3nt: TGTGCCAGCAGTCCTAGCGGGAGGGCCTGGAATGAGCAGTTCTTC
CDR3aa: CASSPSGRAWNEQFF
j_gene: TRBJ2-1
abundance: NA
d_gene: TRBD2
v_gene: TRBV6-4

CDR3nt: TGTGCCAGCAGCTTAGGCCAGCTGAACACTGAAGCTTTCTTT
CDR3aa: CASSLGQLNTEAFF
j_gene: TRBJ1-1
abundance: NA
d_gene: NA
v_gene: TRBV7-2

CDR3nt: TGTGCCAGCTCACCAACACTCACAGATACGCAGTATTTT
CDR3aa: CASSPTLTDTQYF
j_gene: TRBJ2-3
abundance: once
d_gene: NA
v_gene: TRBV18

CDR3nt: TGTGCCAGCACCCAACTCCAGGGCAAGAGGCGTTGGAGATCAACTATCGGGTCCTACGAGCAGTACTTC
CDR3aa: CASTQLQGKRRWRSTIGSYEQYF
j_gene: TRBJ2-7
abundance: NA
d_gene: NA
v_gene: TRBV6-9

CDR3nt: TGTGCCAGCGGGGAGTCAGACACAAGGGCTGAGCAGTTCTTC
CDR3aa: CASGESDTRAEQFF
j_gene: TRBJ2-1
abundance: NA
d_gene: NA
v_gene: TRBV2

CDR3nt: TGTGCCAGCAGCTTCAGGGACGTAGACGAGCAGTACTTC
CDR3aa: CASSFRDVDEQYF
j_gene: TRBJ2-7
abundance: NA
d_gene: NA
v_gene: TRBV5-6

CDR3nt: TGTGCCAGCTCACCGGGAGATACGCAGTATTTT
CDR3aa: CASSPGDTQYF
j_gene: TRBJ2-3
abundance: NA
d_gene: NA
v_gene: TRBV18

CDR3nt: TGTGCCAGCAGCTTAGTAGGTCTAGCGGGAGCCGACGAGCAGTACTTC
CDR3aa: CASSLVGLAGADEQYF
j_gene: TRBJ2-7
abundance: NA
d_gene: TRBD2
v_gene: TRBV11-2

CDR3nt: TGTGCCATCAGTGAGTCTGGACAGGCATATAGCAATCAGCCCCAGCATTTT
CDR3aa: CAISESGQAYSNQPQHF
j_gene: TRBJ1-5
abundance: NA
d_gene: TRBD1
v_gene: TRBV10-3

CDR3nt: TGTGCCAGCAGCCTCGCAGGGCCAACCTACGAGCAGTACTTC
CDR3aa: CASSLAGPTYEQYF
j_gene: TRBJ2-7
abundance: NA
d_gene: NA
v_gene: TRBV7-3

CDR3nt: TGTGCCAGCAGCTCCCGGAAGTCCCGCCGGGGGGAAAAACTGTTTTTT
CDR3aa: CASSSRKSRRGEKLFF
j_gene: TRBJ1-4
abundance: NA
d_gene: NA
v_gene: TRBV11-3

CDR3nt: TGCGCCAGCAGCTTGCGGGGCACTAATGAAAAACTGTTTTTT
CDR3aa: CASSLRGTNEKLFF
j_gene: TRBJ1-4
abundance: NA
d_gene: NA
v_gene: TRBV5-1

CDR3nt: TGTGCCAGCAGTTACGGGGGCGCGATTGAAAAACTGTTTTTT
CDR3aa: CASSYGGAIEKLFF
j_gene: TRBJ1-4
abundance: NA
d_gene: NA
v_gene: TRBV6-6

CDR3nt: TGTGCCAGCAGCTTTTTGTTTAGTCCCGGGACAGGGTATAATTCACCCCTCCACTTT
CDR3aa: CASSFLFSPGTGYNSPLHF
j_gene: TRBJ1-6
abundance: NA
d_gene: TRBD1
v_gene: TRBV5-6

CDR3nt: TGCGCCAGCAGCCAATGGGGGGCGAACACTGAAGCTTTCTTT
CDR3aa: CASSQWGANTEAFF
j_gene: TRBJ1-1
abundance: NA
d_gene: NA
v_gene: TRBV4-1

CDR3nt: TGTGCCAGCAGTACGGGACAGGGCAACGCAAAACTGTTTTTT
CDR3aa: CASSTGQGNAKLFF
j_gene: TRBJ1-4
abundance: NA
d_gene: TRBD1
v_gene: TRBV6-5

CDR3nt: TGCGCCAGCAGCTTTGGGAGGGAGGCTTTCTTT
CDR3aa: CASSFGREAFF
j_gene: TRBJ1-1
abundance: NA
d_gene: NA
v_gene: TRBV5-1

CDR3nt: TGTGCCAGCAGCTCCCCAGGGTTAGTGGCAGATACGCAGTATTTT
CDR3aa: CASSSPGLVADTQYF
j_gene: TRBJ2-3
abundance: NA
d_gene: NA
v_gene: TRBV5-6

CDR3nt: TGCGCCAGCAGGCTAGAAGCTTTCTTT
CDR3aa: CASRLEAFF
j_gene: TRBJ1-1
abundance: few
d_gene: NA
v_gene: TRBV5-1